Each of the 28 T cell receptor beta chains below was sequenced from the same sample in a study of T cell repertoires in cytomegalovirus infection. TCRdb used MiXCR to reprocess the reads, holding one entry per CDR3 protein. The table records hundreds of thousands of distinct CDR3 sequences, roughly a quarter of them present only once. The sequenced material came from CD8+ T cells from PBMCs. Every receptor here comes from a human donor in good health (CMV status not recorded). Some clones in this sample may be carry-over from other donors' samples.

This clonotype was seen at least ten times. The V gene is TRBV19, the J gene TRBJ1-5; D may be TRBD1 (5 bases). The CDR3 contains 15 residues. The V end lost 4 bases, the J end lost 2 bases, and 12 bases lay between the germline ends. Germline loops: CDR1 LNHDA, CDR2 SQIVND (reference sequence). Written as DNA, the CDR3 is TGTGCCAGTAGTAGTCGGGGGAACGGCAATCAGCCCCAGCATTTT. This gives the protein CASSSRGNGNQPQHF.

This clonotype was observed many times. V gene TRBV7-9 combines with J gene TRBJ1-1; tentative D call: TRBD1 (6 bases). The CDR3 is 16 amino acids. The V gene lost 1 base and the J gene lost 4 bases, with 16 bases spanning the gap. Germline V lookup: CDR1 SEHNR, CDR2 FQNEAQ (reference sequence). The CDR3 region is CASSLDPAGVGTEAFF. For the CDR3, the DNA is TGTGCCAGCAGCTTAGATCCGGCAGGGGTCGGCACTGAAGCTTTCTTT.

This clonotype was recorded at least ten times. The rearrangement uses TRBV7-9 and TRBJ1-6, with TRBD1 identical over 8 bases. V was clipped by 5 bases and J by 6 bases; unmatched bases: 9. The CDR3 totals 16 residues. CDR1 is SEHNR, CDR2 FQNEAQ, per germline (reference sequence). This CDR3 reads CASSPTGEGSNSPLHF. CDR3 in DNA: TGTGCCAGCAGCCCGACAGGGGAAGGAAGTAATTCACCCCTCCACTTT.

The chain is built from TRBV15 and TRBJ2-2; D may correspond to TRBD1 or TRBD2 (5 bases each). Deletions cut 6 bases from V and 2 bases from J, with 16 bases between. This CDR3 spans 16 amino acids. The germline V gene encodes CDR1 LNHNV and CDR2 YYDKDF (reference sequence). The CDR3: CATSSITGGNTGELFF. The CDR3 bases are TGTGCCACCAGTTCCATAACTGGGGGTAACACCGGGGAGCTGTTTTTT.

The chain couples TRBV6-2 or TRBV6-3 to TRBJ2-7, with TRBD2 matching over 7 bases. The V segment lost 6 bases and the J segment 0 bases; nucleotides outside the gene matches: 5. The CDR3 loop spans 14 amino acids. Germline V CDR1 and CDR2: MNHEY, SVGEGT. This CDR3 reads CASSMSGVSYEQYV. The CDR3 region has the DNA TGTGCCAGCAGCATGAGCGGGGTCTCCTACGAGCAGTACGTC.

Many counts were recorded for this clonotype. V usage is TRBV7-8 and J usage is TRBJ2-2; 9 positions match TRBD2. Unmatched junction bases numbered 9, after V lost 0 bases and J lost 1 base. CDR3 size: 19 residues. Germline V lookup: CDR1 SGHVS, CDR2 FQNEAQ. Written as DNA, the CDR3 is TGTGCCAGCAGCTTAGCGCTTAAGCGGGGGGCCCGGAACACCGGGGAGCTGTTTTTT. Its translation: CASSLALKRGARNTGELFF.

The chain carries TRBV28 and TRBJ2-2; D remains unclear. The CDR3 spans 12 residues. V shed 5 bases and J shed 6 bases, with 7 bases lying between them. The germline V gene has CDR1 MDHEN and CDR2 SYDVKM. The CDR3 sequence is CASSIAPGELFF. The DNA of the CDR3 is TGTGCCAGCAGTATCGCTCCCGGGGAGCTGTTTTTT.

The chain has TRBV6-6 and TRBJ2-2, with 15 bases aligning to TRBD2. This CDR3 has 21 amino acids. The V gene's germline CDR1 is MNHNY and CDR2 SVGAGI (reference sequence). Trimming cost V 0 bases and J 4 bases; bases outside gene matches: 12. The CDR3 DNA reads as TGTGCCAGCAGTTACTCAGTCCTCGGACTAGCGGGGGGGCCTGGCACCGGGGAGCTGTTTTTT. This translates into CASSYSVLGLAGGPGTGELFF.

The chain joins TRBV3-1 to TRBJ2-1, with TRBD2 matching over 12 bases. The CDR3 totals 17 residues. Trimming removed 1 base from V and 7 bases from J; junction bases left unmatched: 8. Germline V gene lookup returns CDR1 LGHDT and CDR2 YNNKEL (reference sequence). CDR3 loop: CASSQVWRGLAGNEQFF. CDR3 nucleotides: TGTGCCAGCAGCCAAGTCTGGCGGGGACTAGCGGGTAATGAGCAGTTCTTC.

This clonotype occurred many times. CDR3 sequence (DNA): TGTGCCAGCAGGACGGGACATTCTGGGGCCAACGTCCTGACTTTC. As protein: CASRTGHSGANVLTF. The chain joins TRBV6-1 to TRBJ2-6, with D tentatively TRBD1 (6 bases). Trimming left V 6 bases short and J 1 base short, with 10 bases between. The CDR3 has 15 amino acids. Germline V gives CDR1 MNHNS, CDR2 SASEGT.

For this clonotype: Just one base apart from a much larger clone, this may be a read error. V is TRBV7-2 and J is TRBJ2-1; maybe TRBD2 (7 bases). With 1 base removed from V and 8 bases from J, the gap between germline ends came to 15 bases. There are 15 residues in the CDR3. In germline, CDR1 is SGHTA, CDR2 FQGNSA. This CDR3 reads CASSLGARGPYEQFF. The CDR3 nucleotides read TGTGCCAGCAGCTTAGGAGCGCGGGGGCCCTATGAGCAGTTCTTC.

The rearrangement uses TRBV13 and TRBJ1-2, with D uncertain. The CDR3 sequence is 12 residues long. CDR1 and CDR2 from the germline V gene are PRHDT and FYEKMQ (reference sequence). Between the trimmed V and J ends, which lost 0 bases and 8 bases, there was a span of 7 bases. CDR3 protein: CASSLGPGGYTF. CDR3 nucleotides: TGTGCCAGCAGCTTAGGCCCTGGGGGCTACACCTTC.

This clonotype appeared many times. CDR3: CASSLAQIPNTGELFF. The DNA of the CDR3 is TGTGCCAGCAGCTTAGCGCAAATTCCGAACACCGGGGAGCTGTTTTTT. The gene calls are TRBV7-8 and TRBJ2-2, with D uncertain. In germline, CDR1 is SGHVS, CDR2 FQNEAQ. With 0 bases removed from V and 0 bases from J, the gap between germline ends came to 8 bases. The length of the CDR3 is 16 residues. Variable domain in full (rest from reference TRBV7-8 and TRBJ2-2): GAGVSQSPRYKVAKRGQDVALRCDPISGHVSLFWYQQALGQGPEFLTYFQNEAQLDKSGLPSDRFFAERPEGSVSTLKIQRTQQEDSAVYLCASSLAQIPNTGELFFGEGSRLTVL.

In its sample, this clonotype was seen many times. The chain combines TRBV12-3 or TRBV12-4 with TRBJ2-5; D possibly uses TRBD1 or TRBD2 (6 bases each). This CDR3 has 20 residues. V was cut by 5 bases and J by 2 bases, with 30 bases left in between. CDR3 region: CASSAQQGGRMLGLQETQYF. CDR3 sequence (DNA): TGTGCCAGCAGTGCCCAACAGGGAGGTAGGATGTTGGGCCTTCAAGAGACCCAGTACTTC.

DNA of the CDR3: TGTGCCAGCTCCCGGCCCACAGGGGGTGCGTGGTCACCCCTCCACTTT. It is translated as CASSRPTGGAWSPLHF. This chain joins TRBV2 and TRBJ1-6, with 8 bases matching TRBD1. The CDR3 length is 16 residues. The germline CDR1 and CDR2 sequences are SNHLY and FYNNEI. Unmatched junction bases numbered 16, after V lost 8 bases and J lost 10 bases.

V usage is TRBV2 and J usage is TRBJ1-2; D unclear. This CDR3 has 11 amino acids. The ends were cut back, 8 bases at V and 9 bases at J, with 13 bases in the middle. Germline CDR1 SNHLY, CDR2 FYNNEI. The CDR3 sequence is CASPGSRSYTF. CDR3 DNA sequence: TGTGCCAGCCCCGGGAGCCGGAGCTACACCTTC.

This clonotype was observed once. The genes are TRBV7-9 and TRBJ2-1; D might be TRBD2 (6 bases). The length of the CDR3 is 14 residues. Per germline, CDR1 SEHNR and CDR2 FQNEAQ (reference sequence). V was shortened by 6 bases and J by 10 bases, with 19 bases between the two germline ends. The CDR3 loop reads CASSPGEFGSEQFF. In nucleotides, the CDR3 is TGTGCCAGCAGTCCGGGGGAGTTTGGGTCCGAGCAGTTCTTC.

This clonotype was observed at least ten times. This sequence joins TRBV7-2 and TRBJ2-4; tentatively, D is TRBD1 or TRBD2 (6 bases each). CDR1 and CDR2 (germline): SGHTA, FQGNSA. This CDR3 comprises 16 residues. V was pared by 1 base and J by 0 bases, with 10 bases between. The CDR3 region has the DNA TGTGCCAGCAGCTTAGTCGGAGGGGGAGCCAAAAACATTCAGTACTTC. The encoded protein is CASSLVGGGAKNIQYF.

This clonotype turned up a few times. The rearrangement joins TRBV7-9 to TRBJ2-1; D call uncertain. Between the trimmed V and J ends, which lost 1 base and 12 bases, there was a span of 7 bases. The CDR3 has 11 amino acids. Looked up from germline, CDR1 is SEHNR and CDR2 is FQNEAQ (reference sequence). The CDR3 region is CASSLEGAQFF. The CDR3 region has the DNA TGTGCCAGCAGCTTAGAGGGCGCGCAGTTCTTC.

In its sample, this clonotype was seen a few times. The rearrangement uses TRBV27 and TRBJ2-1; D is undetermined. Germline CDR1 and CDR2: MNHEY and SMNVEV (reference sequence). Trimming shortened V by 3 bases and J by 5 bases, and 11 bases separated the two germline ends. The CDR3 covers 14 residues. In DNA, the CDR3 is TGTGCCAGCAGTTTTTTTAGTGGTAACAATGAGCAGTTCTTC. This translates into CASSFFSGNNEQFF.

This clonotype was counted only a few times. The rearrangement uses TRBV5-5 and TRBJ2-7; D is ambiguous. CDR3 length: 14 residues. The ends were cut back, 2 bases at V and 2 bases at J, with 11 bases in the middle. The germline V gene encodes CDR1 SGHKS and CDR2 YYEKEE (reference sequence). The CDR3 loop reads CASSFRGGAYEQYF. DNA of the CDR3: TGTGCCAGCAGCTTTAGAGGCGGAGCCTACGAGCAGTACTTC.

The chain combines TRBV24-1 with TRBJ1-1, with 7 bases aligning to TRBD1. The germline CDR1 and CDR2 sequences are KGHDR and SFDVKD. Trimming removed 5 bases from V and 5 bases from J; junction bases left unmatched: 4. This CDR3 comprises 13 residues. CDR3 sequence (DNA): TGTGCCACCAGTGCGGGACAGAGGACTGAAGCTTTCTTT. Amino acids: CATSAGQRTEAFF.

This clonotype occurred many times. This chain links TRBV5-1 with TRBJ2-3; D gene ambiguous. The CDR3 runs 14 residues. Trimming removed 1 base from V and 2 bases from J, with 8 bases in between. Germline V gene data show CDR1 as SGHRS and CDR2 as YFSETQ. CDR3 amino acids: CASSLRAVTDTQYF. CDR3 in DNA: TGCGCCAGCAGCTTGAGAGCAGTCACAGATACGCAGTATTTT.

J is TRBJ2-2 and V is TRBV4-1; D not resolved. Trimming removed 1 base at V and 0 bases at J, with 6 bases between. There are 15 residues in the CDR3. Germline V CDR1 and CDR2: MGHRA, YSYEKL. The CDR3 reads CASSQGVANTGELFF. As DNA, the CDR3 is TGCGCCAGCAGCCAAGGGGTAGCGAACACCGGGGAGCTGTTTTTT.

There are a few counts of this clonotype. The genes are TRBV4-1 and TRBJ1-1; tentatively, D is TRBD1 (6 bases). The germline V and J ends were trimmed by 2 bases and 6 bases, with 13 bases remaining between them. Looked up from germline, CDR1 is MGHRA and CDR2 is YSYEKL. The length of the CDR3 is 14 residues. In DNA form, the CDR3 reads TGCGCCAGCAGCCAACCCCAGGGGAATGCTGAAGCTTTCTTT. Its protein product is CASSQPQGNAEAFF.

This clonotype has only a few counts. This sequence joins TRBV6-5 and TRBJ1-4, with D unresolved. This CDR3 is built from 14 residues. Trimming removed 2 bases from V and 4 bases from J, with 8 bases in between. Germline values: CDR1 MNHEY, CDR2 SVGAGI. The CDR3 spells CASSYGKFNEKLFF. The CDR3 DNA sequence: TGTGCCAGCAGTTACGGGAAGTTTAATGAAAAACTGTTTTTT.

This clonotype was seen a handful of times. V is TRBV19 and J is TRBJ2-2; 7 bases are shared with TRBD2. V lost 1 base and J lost 0; bases outside the gene matches: 2. This CDR3 spans 16 amino acids. From germline, CDR1 is LNHDA and CDR2 SQIVND (reference sequence). DNA for the CDR3: TGTGCCAGTAGTATAGGTAGCGGGTCGAACACCGGGGAGCTGTTTTTT. Translating gives CASSIGSGSNTGELFF.

Only a few counts were recorded for this clonotype. This sequence joins TRBV7-9 and TRBJ2-1, with D tentatively TRBD1 (5 bases). The V end was cut by 2 bases, the J end by 6 bases, with 11 bases between. The CDR3 runs to 14 residues. The germline gives CDR1 SEHNR, CDR2 FQNEAQ (reference sequence). CDR3 sequence: CASSLKGPLNEQFF. CDR3 coding DNA: TGTGCCAGCAGCTTAAAGGGGCCCCTCAATGAGCAGTTCTTC.